A selection of T cell receptor beta chains follows, all from one sample in a study of human T cells and chemical hapten exposure. TCRdb reprocessed the RACE reads with MiXCR, giving one entry per CDR3 protein. Altogether some 38,000 distinct CDR3 sequences are present, 7.5% to 9% being singletons, with the ten largest covering 1% to 1.5%. This specimen was whole blood, taken in connection with sensitization to the hapten diphenylcyclopropenone (DPC). These receptors were collected from a woman aged 50 to 60 with alopecia areata. Some clones in this sample may be carry-over from other donors' samples. Each CDR3 is given with its conserved first and last residue. D genes are given only for firm matches. Not all rows give a size; the values are once, few, many and, for expanded clones, a class.

size: many
D: TRBD2
V: TRBV27
J: TRBJ2-1
DNA: TGTGCCAGCAGTTTACTAGCGGGAAGGAATGAGCAGTTCTTC
CDR3: CASSLLAGRNEQFF

size: many
D: NA
V: TRBV6-2/TRBV6-3
J: TRBJ2-3
DNA: TGTGCCAGCAGTGCCCGGGGGCAGTCCACAGATACGCAGTATTTT
CDR3: CASSARGQSTDTQYF

size: many
D: NA
V: TRBV28
J: TRBJ2-7
DNA: TGTGCCAGCAGTCTATTCGGGGTGACCTACGAGCAGTACTTC
CDR3: CASSLFGVTYEQYF

size: many
D: NA
V: TRBV30
J: TRBJ2-5
DNA: TGTGCCTGGAGGAGTTTGGGGGAGACCCAGTACTTC
CDR3: CAWRSLGETQYF

size: many
D: TRBD2
V: TRBV5-1
J: TRBJ2-5
DNA: TGCGCCAGCGGGGGGACTAGCGCTCAAGAGACCCAGTACTTC
CDR3: CASGGTSAQETQYF

size: many
D: TRBD1
V: TRBV30
J: TRBJ2-7
DNA: TGTGCCTGGGACCGGACAGGGCGCAGAAGGGGTTACGAGCAGTACTTC
CDR3: CAWDRTGRRRGYEQYF

size: many
D: TRBD1
V: TRBV18
J: TRBJ2-7
DNA: TGTGCCAGCTCACCGGGACAGGGGACCTACGAGCAGTACTTC
CDR3: CASSPGQGTYEQYF

size: many
D: NA
V: TRBV28
J: TRBJ2-2
DNA: TGTGCCAGCAGTTTAAGCTGGGGACCCGCGAACACCGGGGAGCTGTTTTTT
CDR3: CASSLSWGPANTGELFF

size: many
D: NA
V: TRBV20-1
J: TRBJ2-6
DNA: TGCAGTGGAAAGGGGGGGGCCTCTGGGGCCAACGTCCTGACTTTC
CDR3: CSGKGGASGANVLTF

size: many
D: NA
V: TRBV7-3
J: TRBJ2-3
DNA: TGTGCCAGCAGCTTAAACGGGGGTTGGGGGACGCAGTATTTT
CDR3: CASSLNGGWGTQYF

size: NA
D: TRBD1
V: TRBV5-5
J: TRBJ1-6
DNA: TGTGCCAGCGGCCGACAGGGAAATAATTCACCCCTCCACTTT
CDR3: CASGRQGNNSPLHF

size: many
D: TRBD1
V: TRBV7-6
J: TRBJ2-1
DNA: TGTGCCAGCAGCTTAGCAGCCGGGACAGGGGGTTATGAGCAGTTCTTC
CDR3: CASSLAAGTGGYEQFF

size: many
D: NA
V: TRBV5-1
J: TRBJ2-7
DNA: TGCGCCAGCAGCTTGGCCCAGCGGGCCACCTACGAGCAGTACTTC
CDR3: CASSLAQRATYEQYF

size: few
D: TRBD1
V: TRBV3-1
J: TRBJ2-2
DNA: TGTGCCAGCAGCCAAGATTTGCCAGGGGGCTGGACCGGGGAGCTGTTTTTT
CDR3: CASSQDLPGGWTGELFF

size: many
D: NA
V: TRBV7-6
J: TRBJ2-1
DNA: TGTGCCAGCACCCCAGCCCGGACGGGTCGTGAGCAGTTCTTC
CDR3: CASTPARTGREQFF

size: NA
D: NA
V: TRBV4-2
J: TRBJ2-5
DNA: TGTGCCAGCAGCCAAGATCTTCTACAAGAGACCCAGTACTTC
CDR3: CASSQDLLQETQYF

size: NA
D: TRBD2
V: TRBV5-4
J: TRBJ2-1
DNA: TGTGCCAGCAGCTCCGGGACTAGCGGGAGGAACTATCCCAATGAGCAGTTCTTC
CDR3: CASSSGTSGRNYPNEQFF

size: many
D: NA
V: TRBV5-3
J: TRBJ1-5
DNA: TGTGCCAGAAGCTGGGTGGACTTTAGCAATCAGCCCCAGCATTTT
CDR3: CARSWVDFSNQPQHF

size: many
D: TRBD2
V: TRBV7-2
J: TRBJ2-1
DNA: TGTGCCAGCAGCCTACGGACTAGCGGGGTCTCCTACAATGAGCAGTTCTTC
CDR3: CASSLRTSGVSYNEQFF

size: many
D: TRBD1
V: TRBV6-6
J: TRBJ1-5
DNA: TGTGCCAGCAGTCTGGACAGGGGCGTCAATCAGCCCCAGCATTTT
CDR3: CASSLDRGVNQPQHF

size: few
D: TRBD1
V: TRBV6-1
J: TRBJ2-1
DNA: TGTGCCAGCATCGGACAGGGGGCCGGTGAGCAGTTCTTC
CDR3: CASIGQGAGEQFF

size: many
D: NA
V: TRBV5-1
J: TRBJ2-3
DNA: TGCGCCAGCATGGGCTACACAGATACGCAGTATTTT
CDR3: CASMGYTDTQYF

size: many
D: NA
V: TRBV29-1
J: TRBJ1-3
DNA: TGCAGCGTTGTCCACAGGGGAAACACCATATATTTT
CDR3: CSVVHRGNTIYF

size: few
D: TRBD1
V: TRBV7-2
J: TRBJ2-6
DNA: TGTGCCAGCAGCCCCCGTGGCCGACAGGGGATATCTGGGGCCAACGTCCTGACTTTC
CDR3: CASSPRGRQGISGANVLTF

size: NA
D: NA
V: TRBV7-9
J: TRBJ2-2
DNA: TGTGCCAGCAGCTTCACCTGGGGGACCGGGGAGCTGTTTTTT
CDR3: CASSFTWGTGELFF

size: NA
D: TRBD2
V: TRBV20-1
J: TRBJ2-5
DNA: TGCAGTGCCCTCCCCCCTAGCGGGAGGCCCCAAGAGACCCAGTACTTC
CDR3: CSALPPSGRPQETQYF

size: many
D: TRBD1
V: TRBV12-3/TRBV12-4
J: TRBJ2-4
DNA: TGTGCCAGCGCAAGAACTGGACAGGGTGGCAAAAACATTCAGTACTTC
CDR3: CASARTGQGGKNIQYF

size: NA
D: NA
V: TRBV18
J: TRBJ1-5
DNA: TGTGCCAGCTCCCCTTCCGCAGACCCGTCCCAGCCCCAGCATTTT
CDR3: CASSPSADPSQPQHF

size: many
D: NA
V: TRBV14
J: TRBJ1-5
DNA: TGTGCCAGCAGCCAAGATGGCGCCCAGCCCCAGCATTTT
CDR3: CASSQDGAQPQHF

size: many
D: NA
V: TRBV20-1
J: TRBJ1-2
DNA: TGCAGTGCTAGAGATGAGGGCTCCTATGGCTACACCTTC
CDR3: CSARDEGSYGYTF

size: NA
D: NA
V: TRBV20-1
J: TRBJ2-2
DNA: TGCAGTGCTAGAGACGAAGCGGTAACGAACACCGGGGAGCTGTTTTTT
CDR3: CSARDEAVTNTGELFF

size: few
D: NA
V: TRBV6-8
J: TRBJ2-3
DNA: TGTGCCAGCAGTTACGCGGCCAGGCCGTCAGATACGCAGTATTTT
CDR3: CASSYAARPSDTQYF

size: few
D: NA
V: TRBV6-6
J: TRBJ2-1
DNA: TGTGCCAGCACGTCTCTCGACACCCGCTCCTACAATGAGCAGTTCTTC
CDR3: CASTSLDTRSYNEQFF

size: many
D: TRBD1
V: TRBV18
J: TRBJ1-1
DNA: TGTGCCAGCTCCCCAAAAGGAGGACAGGGGAACACTGAAGCTTTCTTT
CDR3: CASSPKGGQGNTEAFF

size: many
D: TRBD1
V: TRBV11-2
J: TRBJ1-1
DNA: TGTGCCAGCAGCCGGACAGGGACCATAAACACTGAAGCTTTCTTT
CDR3: CASSRTGTINTEAFF

size: many
D: NA
V: TRBV11-2
J: TRBJ2-4
DNA: TGTGCCAGCAGCTTAGCCCTCGGCAACATTCAGTACTTC
CDR3: CASSLALGNIQYF

size: NA
D: NA
V: TRBV15
J: TRBJ2-4
DNA: TGTGCCACCAGCAGAGACAGCGGGCTAGCCAAAAACATTCAGTACTTC
CDR3: CATSRDSGLAKNIQYF